These T cell receptor beta chains were read from a single sample in a study of blood T cell repertoires in COVID-19. This table comes from immunoSEQ multiplex PCR, and its TCRdb copy is limited to in-frame clones, with some not included. Among some 130,000 clones, 75% to 90% were seen once, and the ten largest hold under 4.5%. The specimen sequenced was PBMCs or T cells enriched from blood (not recorded which). These TCRs come from a man between 50 and 59 years old who had recovered from COVID-19. Each CDR3 is given with its conserved first and last residue. A D gene is named only where the DNA matches it firmly. Clone size is shown for a subset of rows, as once, few, many or a class of expanded clone.

V	J	D	size	CDR3	DNA
TRBV9	TRBJ2-3	TRBD2	-	CASSGGLAASTDTQYF	TGTGCCAGCAGCGGTGGACTAGCGGCTAGCACAGATACGCAGTATTTT
TRBV21-1	TRBJ1-2	-	-	CASSKGIKRDYGYTF	TGTGCCAGCAGCAAGGGGATTAAGAGGGACTATGGCTACACCTTC
TRBV19	TRBJ1-6	TRBD1	-	CASSPTGGSDSPLHF	TGTGCCAGTAGCCCGACAGGGGGTAGCGATTCACCCCTCCACTTT
TRBV16	TRBJ1-5	-	-	CASSPSSNQPQHF	TGTGCCAGCAGCCCTAGTAGCAATCAGCCCCAGCATTTT
TRBV5-4	TRBJ1-2	TRBD1	-	CASSLIGGRYGYTF	TGTGCCAGCAGCTTGATAGGGGGCCGGTATGGCTACACCTTC
TRBV5-1	TRBJ2-2	-	-	CASRLVTNTGELFF	TGCGCCAGCAGACTAGTGACGAACACCGGGGAGCTGTTTTTT
TRBV7-9	TRBJ2-7	TRBD1	few	CASSLGDSARPEQYF	TGTGCCAGCAGCTTAGGGGACAGCGCACGCCCGGAGCAGTACTTC
TRBV27	TRBJ1-6	-	few	CASRGGYMTNSPLHF	TGTGCCAGCAGGGGGGGTTATATGACCAATTCACCCCTCCACTTT
TRBV7-3	TRBJ1-1	-	-	CASSLGAATEAFF	TGTGCCAGCAGTTTAGGGGCAGCGACTGAAGCTTTCTTT
TRBV25-1	TRBJ1-4	TRBD1	-	CASSEYGQGTNEKLFF	TGTGCCAGCAGTGAATATGGACAGGGCACTAATGAAAAACTGTTTTTT
TRBV6-5	TRBJ2-1	TRBD2	-	CATVERGSSYNEQFF	TGTGCCACGGTTGAGCGGGGGAGTTCCTACAATGAGCAGTTCTTC
TRBV29-1	TRBJ1-1	-	-	CSVVRRGEAFF	TGCAGCGTTGTTCGGAGGGGTGAAGCTTTCTTT
TRBV6-5	TRBJ1-4	-	-	CASSHSQDGHEKLFF	TGTGCCAGCAGTCACTCACAGGATGGGCATGAAAAACTGTTTTTT
TRBV19	TRBJ1-5	TRBD1	-	CASNWDRNQPQHF	TGTGCCAGTAATTGGGACAGAAATCAGCCCCAGCATTTT
TRBV7-2	TRBJ2-7	TRBD1	-	CASSIRTGQGAREQYF	TGTGCCAGCAGCATAAGAACGGGACAGGGGGCGAGAGAGCAGTACTTC
TRBV4-1	TRBJ1-1	-	-	CASSTRTANTEAFF	TGCGCCAGCAGCACGCGGACAGCGAACACTGAAGCTTTCTTT
TRBV27	TRBJ1-3	-	once	CASSFNRGNTIYF	TGTGCCAGCAGTTTCAACCGGGGAAACACCATATATTTT
TRBV12-3/TRBV12-4	TRBJ2-7	-	-	CASSKRGNGEQYF	TGTGCCAGCAGCAAAAGGGGGAACGGAGAGCAGTACTTC
TRBV5-4	TRBJ1-3	-	-	CASSATAGNTIYF	TGTGCCAGCAGCGCGACAGCTGGAAACACCATATATTTT
TRBV7-9	TRBJ1-1	TRBD1	-	CASSQQGGTEAFF	TGTGCCAGCAGCCAACAGGGGGGCACTGAAGCTTTCTTT
TRBV5-8	TRBJ2-3	-	-	CASSLGGDRLTDTQYF	TGTGCCAGCAGCTTGGGGGGGGACCGTTTGACAGATACGCAGTATTTT
TRBV2	TRBJ1-5	-	-	CASSASDQPQHF	TGTGCCAGCAGTGCCAGTGATCAGCCCCAGCATTTT
TRBV5-1	TRBJ2-6	-	once	CASSLFLSGANVLTF	TGCGCCAGCAGCTTGTTCCTATCTGGGGCCAACGTCCTGACTTTC
TRBV5-6	TRBJ1-5	TRBD1	-	CASSLGQGLSNQPQHF	TGTGCCAGCAGCTTAGGACAGGGACTTAGCAATCAGCCCCAGCATTTT
TRBV6-5	TRBJ1-3	TRBD1	-	CASRLGQGSGNTIYF	TGTGCCAGCAGATTGGGACAGGGCTCTGGAAACACCATATATTTT
TRBV7-2	TRBJ2-3	-	-	CASSLDIRTDTQYF	TGTGCCAGCAGCTTAGACATCCGCACAGATACGCAGTATTTT
TRBV28	TRBJ2-7	-	-	CASSSSGILYEQYF	TGTGCCAGCAGTTCTTCAGGGATACTATACGAGCAGTACTTC
TRBV3-1/TRBV3-2	TRBJ2-3	TRBD2	-	CASSRGLAGVDTQYF	TGTGCCAGCAGCCGAGGACTAGCGGGAGTAGATACGCAGTATTTT
TRBV11-1	TRBJ1-1	-	-	CASEIEGGDTEAFF	TGTGCCAGCGAAATCGAGGGAGGTGACACTGAAGCTTTCTTT
TRBV27	TRBJ2-7	-	-	CASSAGDHFFEQYF	TGTGCCAGCAGTGCAGGGGACCATTTTTTCGAGCAGTACTTC
TRBV24-1	TRBJ2-2	-	-	CATSDLPGTTGELFF	TGTGCCACCAGTGATTTACCGGGGACAACCGGGGAGCTGTTTTTT
TRBV28	TRBJ1-4	TRBD1	-	CASSSTDREDEKLFF	TGTGCCAGCAGTTCGACCGACAGGGAGGATGAAAAACTGTTTTTT
TRBV27	TRBJ2-1	TRBD1	-	CASSRTGYNEQFF	TGTGCCAGCAGCCGGACAGGTTACAATGAGCAGTTCTTC
TRBV10-3	TRBJ2-1	TRBD1	few	CAIRETTGSSYNEQFF	TGTGCCATCAGGGAAACGACAGGGAGCTCCTACAATGAGCAGTTCTTC
TRBV28	TRBJ1-1	-	once	CASSTPPATEAFF	TGTGCCAGCAGTACCCCTCCAGCGACTGAAGCTTTCTTT
TRBV6-1	TRBJ2-3	TRBD2	many	CASSDSGGRTDTQYF	TGTGCCAGCAGTGATAGCGGGGGGCGCACAGATACGCAGTATTTT
TRBV21-1	TRBJ2-3	-	-	CASSKVQRGGTDTQYF	TGTGCCAGCAGCAAAGTACAGCGGGGGGGCACAGATACGCAGTATTTT
TRBV11-2	TRBJ1-5	TRBD1	-	CASSLGRAGQGALQPQHF	TGTGCCAGCAGCTTAGGCCGGGCTGGACAGGGGGCGCTTCAGCCCCAGCATTTT
TRBV10-3	TRBJ1-1	-	-	CAISPTGRGTEAFF	TGTGCCATCAGTCCGACGGGTCGGGGCACTGAAGCTTTCTTT
TRBV13	TRBJ1-2	-	-	CASSLGRTEDYGYTF	TGTGCCAGCAGCTTAGGCAGGACAGAGGACTATGGCTACACCTTC
TRBV6-2/TRBV6-3	TRBJ2-7	-	-	CASSYKALFGDEQYF	TGTGCCAGCAGTTACAAGGCCCTCTTCGGGGACGAGCAGTACTTC
TRBV7-2	TRBJ2-5	-	-	CASSPDRQETQYF	TGTGCCAGCAGCCCGGACAGACAAGAGACCCAGTACTTC
TRBV28	TRBJ2-3	-	-	CASMGEADTQYF	TGTGCCAGCATGGGGGAGGCAGATACGCAGTATTTT
TRBV7-2	TRBJ1-2	-	-	CASSSRGGYGYTF	TGTGCCAGCAGCTCCCGAGGCGGCTATGGCTACACCTTC
TRBV24-1	TRBJ2-1	-	once	CATSDAADSSYNEQFF	TGTGCCACCAGTGATGCTGCGGATAGCTCCTACAATGAGCAGTTCTTC
TRBV11-3	TRBJ1-1	-	-	CASSAQGSSTEAFF	TGTGCCAGCAGCGCACAGGGATCGAGCACTGAAGCTTTCTTT
TRBV14	TRBJ2-6	TRBD2	-	CASSRVGGVLGANVLTF	TGTGCCAGCAGCAGGGTGGGAGGGGTCCTTGGGGCCAACGTCCTGACTTTC
TRBV11-3	TRBJ2-1	TRBD2	-	CASSFLPLAGGYNEQFF	TGTGCCAGCAGCTTCCTACCACTAGCGGGAGGGTACAATGAGCAGTTCTTC
TRBV18	TRBJ2-1	TRBD2	once	CASSPRLAGGHEQFF	TGTGCCAGCTCACCACGACTAGCGGGAGGGCATGAGCAGTTCTTC
TRBV7-8	TRBJ2-1	-	once	CASSLYGGEQFF	TGTGCCAGCAGCCTGTACGGTGGTGAGCAGTTCTTC
TRBV11-2	TRBJ2-5	-	few	CASSGGGSETQYF	TGTGCCAGCAGCGGGGGAGGAAGCGAGACCCAGTACTTC